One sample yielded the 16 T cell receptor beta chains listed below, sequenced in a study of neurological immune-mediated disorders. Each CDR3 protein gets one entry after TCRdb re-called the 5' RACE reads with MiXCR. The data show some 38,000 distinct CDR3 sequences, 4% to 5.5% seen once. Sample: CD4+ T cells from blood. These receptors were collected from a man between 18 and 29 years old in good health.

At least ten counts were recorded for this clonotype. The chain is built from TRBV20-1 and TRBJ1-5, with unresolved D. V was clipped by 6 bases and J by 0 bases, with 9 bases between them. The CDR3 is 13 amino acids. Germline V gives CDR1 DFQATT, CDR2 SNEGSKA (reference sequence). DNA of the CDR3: TGCAGTGCCATCCCAAATAGCAATCAGCCCCAGCATTTT. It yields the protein CSAIPNSNQPQHF.

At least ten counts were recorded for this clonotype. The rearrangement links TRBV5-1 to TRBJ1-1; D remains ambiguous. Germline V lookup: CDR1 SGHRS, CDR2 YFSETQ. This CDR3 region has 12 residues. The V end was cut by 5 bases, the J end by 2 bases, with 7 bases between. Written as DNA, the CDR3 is TGCGCCAGCAGAGAAGGTAACACTGAAGCTTTCTTT. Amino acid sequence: CASREGNTEAFF.

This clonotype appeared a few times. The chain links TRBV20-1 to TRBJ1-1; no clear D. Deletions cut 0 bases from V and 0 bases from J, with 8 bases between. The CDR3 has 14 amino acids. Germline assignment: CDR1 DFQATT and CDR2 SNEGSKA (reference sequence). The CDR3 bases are TGCAGTGCTAGAGATTATCGGATGAACACTGAAGCTTTCTTT. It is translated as CSARDYRMNTEAFF.

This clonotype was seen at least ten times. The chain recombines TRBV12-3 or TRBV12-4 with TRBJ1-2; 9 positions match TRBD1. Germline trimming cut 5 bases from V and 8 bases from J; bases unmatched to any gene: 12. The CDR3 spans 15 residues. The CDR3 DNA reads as TGTGCCAGCAGTCCCAGTCCACAGGGGGCGCAGGGCTACACCTTC. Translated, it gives CASSPSPQGAQGYTF.

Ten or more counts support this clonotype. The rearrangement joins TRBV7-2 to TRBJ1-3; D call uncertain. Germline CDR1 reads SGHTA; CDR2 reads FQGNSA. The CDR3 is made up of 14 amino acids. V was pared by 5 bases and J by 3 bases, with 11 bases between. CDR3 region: CASSTRTGGNTIYF. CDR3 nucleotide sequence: TGTGCCAGCAGCACCAGGACGGGTGGAAACACCATATATTTT. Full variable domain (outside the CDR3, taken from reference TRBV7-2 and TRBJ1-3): GAGVSQSPSNKVTEKGKDVELRCDPISGHTALYWYRQSLGQGLEFLIYFQGNSAPDKSGLPSDRFSAERTGGSVSTLTIQRTQQEDSAVYLCASSTRTGGNTIYFGEGSWLTVV.

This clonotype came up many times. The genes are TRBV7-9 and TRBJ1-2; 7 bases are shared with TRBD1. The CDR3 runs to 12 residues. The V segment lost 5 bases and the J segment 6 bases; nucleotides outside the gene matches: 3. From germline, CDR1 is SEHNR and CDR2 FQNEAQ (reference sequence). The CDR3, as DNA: TGTGCCAGCAGCCCAGGGGGGCATGGCTACACCTTC. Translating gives CASSPGGHGYTF.

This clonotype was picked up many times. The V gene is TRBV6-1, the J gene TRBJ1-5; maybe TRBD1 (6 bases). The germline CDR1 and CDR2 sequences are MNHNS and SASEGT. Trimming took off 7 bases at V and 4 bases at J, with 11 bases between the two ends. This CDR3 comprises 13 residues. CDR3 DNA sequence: TGTGCCAGCACCCGGGACAATAATCAGCCCCAGCATTTT. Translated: CASTRDNNQPQHF.

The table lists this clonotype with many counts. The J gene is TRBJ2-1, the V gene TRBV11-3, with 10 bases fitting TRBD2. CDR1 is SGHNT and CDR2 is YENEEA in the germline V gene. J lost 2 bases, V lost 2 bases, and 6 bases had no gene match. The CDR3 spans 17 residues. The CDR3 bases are TGTGCCAGCAGCTTACGCCAAGCGGGGGGGGCCTACAATGAGCAGTTCTTC. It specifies CASSLRQAGGAYNEQFF.

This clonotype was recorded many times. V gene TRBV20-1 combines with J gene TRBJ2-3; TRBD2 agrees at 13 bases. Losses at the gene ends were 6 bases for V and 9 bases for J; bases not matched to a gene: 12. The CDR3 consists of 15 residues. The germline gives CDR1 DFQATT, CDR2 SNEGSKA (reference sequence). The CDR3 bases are TGCAGTGCAAACGAGGGGGGACTAGCGGGGATGACGCAGTATTTT. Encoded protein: CSANEGGLAGMTQYF.

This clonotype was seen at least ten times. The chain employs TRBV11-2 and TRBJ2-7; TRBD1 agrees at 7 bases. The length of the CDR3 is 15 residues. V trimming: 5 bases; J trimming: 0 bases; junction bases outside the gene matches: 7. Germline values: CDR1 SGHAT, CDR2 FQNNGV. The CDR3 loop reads CASSRNGDSSYEQYF. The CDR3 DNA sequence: TGTGCCAGCAGCCGAAACGGGGACAGCTCCTACGAGCAGTACTTC.

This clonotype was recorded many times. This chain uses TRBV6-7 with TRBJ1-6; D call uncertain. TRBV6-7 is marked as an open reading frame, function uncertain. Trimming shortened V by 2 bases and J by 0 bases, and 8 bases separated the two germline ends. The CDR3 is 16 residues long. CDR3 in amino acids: CASSYRPSSYNSPLHF. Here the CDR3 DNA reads TGTGCCAGCAGTTACCGGCCGAGCTCCTATAATTCACCCCTCCACTTT.

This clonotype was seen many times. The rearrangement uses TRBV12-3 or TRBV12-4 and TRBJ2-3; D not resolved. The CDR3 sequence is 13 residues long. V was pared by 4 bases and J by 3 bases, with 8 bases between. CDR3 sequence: CASSSRPTDTQYF. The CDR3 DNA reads TGTGCCAGCAGTTCACGACCAACAGATACGCAGTATTTT.

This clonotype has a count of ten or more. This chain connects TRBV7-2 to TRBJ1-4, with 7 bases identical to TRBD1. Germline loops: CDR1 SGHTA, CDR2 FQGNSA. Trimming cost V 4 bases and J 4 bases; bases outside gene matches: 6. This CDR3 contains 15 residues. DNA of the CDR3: TGTGCCAGCAGCTCACAGGGGTCCCATAATGAAAAACTGTTTTTT. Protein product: CASSSQGSHNEKLFF.

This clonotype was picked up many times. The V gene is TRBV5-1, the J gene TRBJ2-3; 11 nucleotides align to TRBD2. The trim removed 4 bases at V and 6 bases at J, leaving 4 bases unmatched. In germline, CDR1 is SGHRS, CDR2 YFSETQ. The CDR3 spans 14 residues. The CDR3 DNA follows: TGCGCCAGCAGCGAAGGGACTAGCGGTGATACGCAGTATTTT. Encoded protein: CASSEGTSGDTQYF.

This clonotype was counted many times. The CDR3 DNA sequence: TGCAGTGCTAGAGAGACTAGCGGGGGGGCCGGATCCTACAATGAGCAGTTCTTC. It codes for CSARETSGGAGSYNEQFF. V gene TRBV20-1 combines with J gene TRBJ2-1; the match to TRBD2 covers 14 bases. The germline gives CDR1 DFQATT, CDR2 SNEGSKA (reference sequence). The CDR3 has 18 amino acids. V dropped 0 bases and J dropped 1; count of bases not matched to a gene: 5.

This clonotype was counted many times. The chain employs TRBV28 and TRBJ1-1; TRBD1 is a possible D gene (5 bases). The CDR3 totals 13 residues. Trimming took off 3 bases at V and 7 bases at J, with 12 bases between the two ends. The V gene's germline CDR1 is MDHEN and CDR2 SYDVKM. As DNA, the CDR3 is TGTGCCAGCAGTTTCGGGTGGGGGGGTGAAGCTTTCTTT. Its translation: CASSFGWGGEAFF.